This TCR beta chain is from a study of T cell responses to AZD1222 COVID-19 vaccine. Findings and caveats of the study: Vaccine-associated CD4 TCRs spanned spike, dominant at 160-218 and 743-854.

About this clone itself: Its target is not known.

Germline V lookup: CDR1 MNHNY, CDR2 SVGAGI (reference sequence). V was clipped by 5 bases and J by 3 bases; unmatched bases: 2. This CDR3 spans 14 amino acids. Assay: immunoSEQ multiplex PCR; the TCRdb copy retains only in-frame clones and omits some. The table records approximately 130,000 clones, around nine tenths of them present only once. This TCR was recovered from an adult who received the MenACWY meningococcal vaccine as a control. Sequenced material: peripheral blood, taken 28 days after the second dose of the MenACWY control vaccine. The chain joins TRBV6-6 to TRBJ2-7; 12 bases are a match to TRBD2. The CDR3 sequence: CASSQTSGGYEQYF. The CDR3 region has the DNA TGTGCCAGCAGTCAGACTAGCGGGGGCTACGAGCAGTACTTC.